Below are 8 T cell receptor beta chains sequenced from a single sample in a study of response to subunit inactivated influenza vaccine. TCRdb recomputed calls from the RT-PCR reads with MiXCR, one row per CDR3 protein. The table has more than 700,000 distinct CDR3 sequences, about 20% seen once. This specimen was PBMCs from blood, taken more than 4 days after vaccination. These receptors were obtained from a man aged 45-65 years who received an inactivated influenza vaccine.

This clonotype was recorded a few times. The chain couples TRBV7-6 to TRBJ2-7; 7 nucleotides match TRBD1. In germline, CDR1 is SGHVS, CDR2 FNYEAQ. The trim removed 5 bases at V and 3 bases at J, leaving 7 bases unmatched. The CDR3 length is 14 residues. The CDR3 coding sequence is TGTGCCAGCAGCCGCCGGGACAGCATCTACGAGCAGTACTTC. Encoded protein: CASSRRDSIYEQYF.

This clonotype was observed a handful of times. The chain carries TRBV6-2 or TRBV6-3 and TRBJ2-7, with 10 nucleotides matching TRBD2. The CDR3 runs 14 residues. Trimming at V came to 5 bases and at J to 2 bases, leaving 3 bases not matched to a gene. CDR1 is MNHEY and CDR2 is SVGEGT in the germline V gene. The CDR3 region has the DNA TGTGCCAGCAGTGGGACTAGCGACGCCTACGAGCAGTACTTC. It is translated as CASSGTSDAYEQYF.

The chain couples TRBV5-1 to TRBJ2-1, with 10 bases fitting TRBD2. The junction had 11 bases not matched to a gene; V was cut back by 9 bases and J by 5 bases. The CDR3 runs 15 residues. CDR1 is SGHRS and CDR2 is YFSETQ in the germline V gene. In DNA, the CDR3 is TGCGCCATCAGTTGGGGACTAGCGCGTGACAATGAGCAGTTCTTC. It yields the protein CAISWGLARDNEQFF.

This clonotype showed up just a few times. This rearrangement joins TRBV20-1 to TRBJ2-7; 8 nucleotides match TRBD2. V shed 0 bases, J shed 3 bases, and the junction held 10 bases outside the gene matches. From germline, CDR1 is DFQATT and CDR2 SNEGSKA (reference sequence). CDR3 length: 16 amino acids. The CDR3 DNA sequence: TGCAGTGCTAGAGACCTCGGGAGGGCCCGGAACTACGAGCAGTACTTC. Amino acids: CSARDLGRARNYEQYF.

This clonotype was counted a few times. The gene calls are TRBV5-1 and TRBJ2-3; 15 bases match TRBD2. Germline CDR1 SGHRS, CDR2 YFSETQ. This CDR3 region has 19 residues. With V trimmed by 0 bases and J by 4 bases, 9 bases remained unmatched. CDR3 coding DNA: TGCGCCAGCAGCTTGGCGGGACTAGCGGGGGGCCCGAGCGCAGATACGCAGTATTTT. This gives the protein CASSLAGLAGGPSADTQYF.

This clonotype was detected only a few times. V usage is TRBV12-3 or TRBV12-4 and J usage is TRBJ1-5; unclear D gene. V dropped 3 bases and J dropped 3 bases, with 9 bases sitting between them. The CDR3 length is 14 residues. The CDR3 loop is CASSFEGLNQPQHF. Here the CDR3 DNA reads TGTGCCAGCAGTTTTGAAGGGCTCAATCAGCCCCAGCATTTT.

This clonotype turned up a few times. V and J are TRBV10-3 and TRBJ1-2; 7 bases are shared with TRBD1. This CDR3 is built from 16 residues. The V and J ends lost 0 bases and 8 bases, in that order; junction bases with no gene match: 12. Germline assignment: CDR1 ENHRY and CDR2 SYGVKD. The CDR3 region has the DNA TGTGCCATCAGTGAGTCCCCAACACACAGGGGAGGAGGCTACACCTTC. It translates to CAISESPTHRGGGYTF.

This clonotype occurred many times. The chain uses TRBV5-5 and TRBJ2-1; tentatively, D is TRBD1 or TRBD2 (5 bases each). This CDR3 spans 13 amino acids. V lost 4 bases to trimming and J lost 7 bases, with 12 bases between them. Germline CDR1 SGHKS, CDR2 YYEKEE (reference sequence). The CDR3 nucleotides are TGTGCCAGCAGCCCCGGGGACGGGAATGAGCAGTTCTTC. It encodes CASSPGDGNEQFF. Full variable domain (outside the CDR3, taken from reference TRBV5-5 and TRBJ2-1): DAGVTQSPTHLIKTRGQQVTLRCSPISGHKSVSWYQQVLGQGPQFIFQYYEKEERGRGNFPDRFSARQFPNYSSELNVNALLLGDSALYLCASSPGDGNEQFFGPGTRLTVL.